These 12 T cell receptor beta chains originate from one sample sequenced in a study of blood T cells in healthy people across ages. Next came a second PCR, run for roughly 7 to 12 cycles, which used a sample-barcoded 5' primer along with a J-beta primer mix. TCRdb re-called the 5' RACE reads through MiXCR, storing one row per CDR3 protein. The table has about 1.4 million distinct CDR3 sequences, approximately 59% seen once. The sequencing sample was made of blood. These receptors were taken from a young man in good health.

The chain has TRBV10-3 and TRBJ2-5; D might be TRBD2 (5 bases). Germline CDR1 and CDR2: ENHRY and SYGVKD. Trimming left V 5 bases short and J 5 bases short, with 12 bases between. This CDR3 comprises 13 residues. CDR3 region: CAISRRVGETQYF. The DNA of the CDR3 is TGTGCCATCAGTCGGCGGGTCGGGGAGACCCAGTACTTC.

The CDR3 protein is CASSLVGLADPYNEQFF. CDR3 in DNA: TGTGCCAGCAGCTTGGTAGGGTTGGCAGACCCCTACAATGAGCAGTTCTTC. This chain links TRBV5-6 with TRBJ2-1; no clear D. The CDR3 extends over 17 amino acids. With 0 bases removed from V and 2 bases from J, the gap between germline ends came to 15 bases. The V gene's germline CDR1 is SGHDT and CDR2 YYEEEE.

V usage is TRBV27 and J usage is TRBJ2-5; 7 bases line up with TRBD1. Germline trimming cut 5 bases from V and 4 bases from J; bases unmatched to any gene: 13. CDR1 is MNHEY, CDR2 SMNVEV, per germline (reference sequence). The CDR3 is 16 residues long. CDR3 loop: CASSPQGQISGETQYF. CDR3 in DNA: TGTGCCAGCAGTCCCCAGGGACAGATCTCCGGAGAGACCCAGTACTTC.

The CDR3 sequence is CASSFRGTLFEQYF. CDR3 in DNA: TGTGCCAGCAGCTTCCGTGGGACTTTGTTTGAGCAGTACTTC. The chain couples TRBV11-2 to TRBJ2-7, with D possibly being TRBD2 (6 bases). There are 14 residues in the CDR3. V was clipped by 3 bases and J by 7 bases, with 16 bases between them. In germline, CDR1 is SGHAT, CDR2 FQNNGV.

This clonotype was detected only a few times. The chain joins TRBV12-3 or TRBV12-4 to TRBJ2-1; D is unclear. V was clipped by 3 bases and J by 6 bases, with 6 bases between them. There are 12 residues in the CDR3. Here the CDR3 DNA reads TGTGCCAGCAGTTTCGATGGCAATGAGCAGTTCTTC. It is translated as CASSFDGNEQFF.

The chain joins TRBV7-9 to TRBJ2-5, with 9 bases aligning to TRBD1. This CDR3 is built from 14 residues. The J segment lost 1 base and the V segment lost 6 bases, leaving 3 bases of the junction unmatched. CDR1 is SEHNR, CDR2 FQNEAQ, per germline (reference sequence). The DNA for the CDR3 is TGTGCCAGCAGTTCACAGGGGGCCCAAGAGACCCAGTACTTC. It codes for CASSSQGAQETQYF.

This rearrangement joins TRBV12-3 or TRBV12-4 to TRBJ2-7, with D perhaps matching TRBD2 (6 bases). The CDR3 is 13 residues long. V was trimmed by 6 bases and J by 7 bases, leaving 16 bases between them. The CDR3 spells CASSPKRVGEQYF. The CDR3 nucleotides read TGTGCCAGCAGCCCAAAGCGGGTGGGGGAGCAGTACTTC.

The chain carries TRBV25-1 and TRBJ2-1, with D maybe TRBD2 (6 bases). The germline V gene encodes CDR1 MGHDK and CDR2 SYGVNS. The germline V and J ends were trimmed by 0 bases and 1 base, with 7 bases remaining between them. CDR3 length: 15 amino acids. CDR3 nucleotides: TGTGCCAGCAGTGAATATGCGGGGTCCTACAATGAGCAGTTCTTC. As protein: CASSEYAGSYNEQFF.

V usage is TRBV27 and J usage is TRBJ2-3; 7 positions agree with TRBD1. The ends lost 7 bases at V and 2 bases at J; junction bases unmatched: 6. The CDR3 consists of 14 residues. The germline V gene has CDR1 MNHEY and CDR2 SMNVEV (reference sequence). CDR3 region: CASTADRSTDTQYF. CDR3 DNA sequence: TGTGCCAGCACAGCGGACAGGTCCACAGATACGCAGTATTTT.

This clonotype was detected once. This chain connects TRBV3-1 to TRBJ2-2; no clear D. Germline V CDR1 and CDR2: LGHDT, YNNKEL (reference sequence). V was pared by 0 bases and J by 4 bases, with 15 bases between. The CDR3 is made up of 17 amino acids. In DNA form, the CDR3 reads TGTGCCAGCAGCCAAGAGCAAGGCCTAGTTGGCACCGGGGAGCTGTTTTTT. Amino acid sequence: CASSQEQGLVGTGELFF. The whole variable domain, remainder taken from reference TRBV3-1 and TRBJ2-2, is DTAVSQTPKYLVTQMGNDKSIKCEQNLGHDTMYWYKQDSKKFLKIMFSYNNKELIINETVPNRFSPKSPDKAHLNLHINSLELGDSAVYFCASSQEQGLVGTGELFFGEGSRLTVL.

This clonotype has only one observation. The chain links TRBV6-6 to TRBJ2-7; TRBD2 matches 7 bases. The CDR3 consists of 14 residues. Germline V CDR1 and CDR2: MNHNY, SVGAGI (reference sequence). J lost 4 bases, V lost 3 bases, and 6 bases had no gene match. This chain's CDR3 is CASSYGGRQYEQYF. The CDR3 bases are TGTGCCAGCAGTTATGGCGGGAGACAATACGAGCAGTACTTC.

V gene TRBV20-1 combines with J gene TRBJ2-4; D perhaps matches TRBD2 (6 bases). CDR1 is DFQATT, CDR2 SNEGSKA, per germline (reference sequence). The V and J ends lost 5 bases and 13 bases respectively, with 21 bases between them. The CDR3 has 13 residues. The CDR3 sequence: CSALGNSFREQYF. The CDR3 nucleotides read TGCAGTGCTCTCGGGAACTCCTTTCGGGAGCAGTACTTC.